Following are 8 T cell receptor beta chains from one sample sequenced in a study of blood T cell repertoires in COVID-19. The assay was immunoSEQ multiplex PCR, and TCRdb's table has in-frame clones only and misses some. This sample has some 200,000 clones, with around 82% found just once. Sequenced input: peripheral blood. These receptors all stem from a woman between 40 and 50 years old with acute or convalescent COVID-19.

This chain uses TRBV29-1 with TRBJ2-2; D perhaps matches TRBD1 (6 bases). The CDR3 length is 17 residues. Trimming left V 6 bases short and J 7 bases short, with 27 bases between. The germline V gene encodes CDR1 SQVTM and CDR2 ANQGSEA. CDR3 region: CSVPILGGRGEGGELFF. The DNA of the CDR3 is TGCAGCGTCCCAATCCTCGGTGGCAGGGGAGAGGGCGGGGAGCTGTTTTTT.

The gene calls are TRBV24-1 and TRBJ2-1, with 7 bases identical to TRBD2. There are 16 residues in the CDR3. J lost 8 bases, V lost 4 bases, and 13 bases had no gene match. Germline CDR1 is KGHDR and CDR2 is SFDVKD. The CDR3 is CATSDNWTSRRHEQFF. CDR3 in DNA: TGTGCCACCAGTGACAATTGGACTAGTAGGAGGCATGAGCAGTTCTTC.

The chain carries TRBV11-3 and TRBJ2-2, with 7 bases fitting TRBD1. The germline gives CDR1 SGHNT, CDR2 YENEEA. Trimming cost V 1 base and J 2 bases; bases outside gene matches: 7. This CDR3 is 17 amino acids long. This chain's CDR3 is CASSLGRGQENTGELFF. In DNA, the CDR3 is TGTGCCAGCAGCTTAGGGAGAGGACAGGAAAACACCGGGGAGCTGTTTTTT.

This clone was counted only a few times. The chain couples TRBV4-1 to TRBJ2-1; 7 positions match TRBD1. Germline-derived CDR1 and CDR2 are MGHRA and YSYEKL. Trimming cost V 2 bases and J 5 bases; bases outside gene matches: 12. This CDR3 spans 17 amino acids. The CDR3, as DNA: TGCGCCAGCAGCCAACATAACGGCAGGGGGAAGAACAATGAGCAGTTCTTC. The encoded protein is CASSQHNGRGKNNEQFF.

The rearrangement links TRBV10-2 to TRBJ2-7; 9 bases agree with TRBD2. The CDR3 totals 17 residues. Losses at the gene ends were 4 bases for V and 2 bases for J; bases not matched to a gene: 12. CDR1 and CDR2 from the germline V gene are WSHSY and SAAADI. The CDR3 coding sequence is TGCGCCAGCAGTGGCTCGCGGGAGGGGAAAAGTCCCTACGAGCAGTACTTC. Protein: CASSGSREGKSPYEQYF.

This rearrangement joins TRBV6-5 to TRBJ2-7, with D perhaps TRBD2 (6 bases). The CDR3 has 14 residues. Trimming pared 5 bases from V and 0 bases from J, leaving 11 bases between. From germline, CDR1 is MNHEY and CDR2 SVGAGI. The DNA for the CDR3 is TGTGCCAGCAGTAGAGAGCGGGTCTCCTACGAGCAGTACTTC. Its protein product is CASSRERVSYEQYF.

This CDR3 reads CASSPPTGLNIQYF. The CDR3 coding sequence is TGTGCCAGCTCACCACCGACAGGATTAAACATTCAGTACTTC. The chain couples TRBV18 to TRBJ2-4, with D tentatively TRBD1 (6 bases). V lost 0 bases and J lost 6, with 9 bases in between. The CDR3 length is 14 residues. Per the germline V gene, CDR1 is KGHSH and CDR2 is LQKENI.

The V and J genes are TRBV19 and TRBJ1-2; 8 bases are shared with TRBD1. V dropped 4 bases and J dropped 8; count of bases not matched to a gene: 9. CDR3 length: 14 amino acids. The germline V gene encodes CDR1 LNHDA and CDR2 SQIVND (reference sequence). The DNA for the CDR3 is TGTGCCAGTAGTACGGGACAGGTCGGGTCGGGCTACACCTTC. Translated: CASSTGQVGSGYTF. Together with reference TRBV19 and TRBJ1-2, the CDR3 gives the full variable domain: DGGITQSPKYLFRKEGQNVTLSCEQNLNHDAMYWYRQDPGQGLRLIYYSQIVNDFQKGDIAEGYSVSREKKESFPLTVTSAQKNPTAFYLCASSTGQVGSGYTFGSGTRLTVV.